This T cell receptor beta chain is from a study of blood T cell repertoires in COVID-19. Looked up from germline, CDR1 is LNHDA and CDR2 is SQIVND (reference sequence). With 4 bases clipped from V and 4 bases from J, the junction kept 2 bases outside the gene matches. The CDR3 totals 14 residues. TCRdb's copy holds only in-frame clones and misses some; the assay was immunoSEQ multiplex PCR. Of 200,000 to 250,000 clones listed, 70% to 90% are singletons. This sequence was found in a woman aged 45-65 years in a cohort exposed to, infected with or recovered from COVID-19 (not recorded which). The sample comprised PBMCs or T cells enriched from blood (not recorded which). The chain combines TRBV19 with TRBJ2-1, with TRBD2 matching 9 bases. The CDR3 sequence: CASSSGGDYNEQFF. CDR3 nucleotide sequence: TGTGCCAGTAGTAGCGGGGGGGATTACAATGAGCAGTTCTTC.